Listed here are 24 T cell receptor beta chains from one sample, sequenced in a study of monozygotic twins with inflammatory bowel disease. TCRdb re-analyzed the 5' RACE reads; it lists each CDR3 protein once, without DNA. This table lists around 370,000 distinct CDR3 sequences. Sequencing used blood. These receptors all stem from a human donor with ulcerative colitis or Crohn's disease, or a healthy co-twin of an affected twin (not recorded which).

This rearrangement joins TRBV6-1 to TRBJ1-6; the D gene TCRdb calls, TRBD1, cannot be checked with no DNA. The CDR3 has 15 amino acids. Germline V gene lookup returns CDR1 MNHNS and CDR2 SASEGT. CDR3 protein: CASSDIGTVNSPLHF.

The V gene is TRBV18, the J gene TRBJ1-1. This CDR3 is built from 13 residues. Germline CDR1 KGHSH, CDR2 LQKENI. CDR3 residues: CASSPGGRTEAFF.

V and J are TRBV5-1 and TRBJ2-2. This CDR3 has 15 amino acids. Germline loops: CDR1 SGHRS, CDR2 YFSETQ. The CDR3 protein is CASSLDRVEAGELFF.

The CDR3 reads CASSQSFRTSDTIYF. The rearrangement uses TRBV3-1 and TRBJ1-3. The V gene's germline CDR1 is LGHDT and CDR2 YNNKEL (reference sequence). This CDR3 is 15 amino acids long.

The gene calls are TRBV27 and TRBJ2-3. CDR1 MNHEY and CDR2 SMNVEV come from the germline V gene (reference sequence). The CDR3 length is 13 residues. The CDR3 loop reads CASSFLTDDTQYF.

The V gene is TRBV20-1, the J gene TRBJ1-6; TCRdb's assignment of TRBD1 cannot be checked, as there is no DNA. Germline-derived CDR1 and CDR2 are DFQATT and SNEGSKA (reference sequence). The CDR3 is 13 amino acids. CDR3 residues: CSASGAGDSPLHF.

The rearrangement uses TRBV5-6 and TRBJ1-1. The CDR3 extends over 15 amino acids. Per the germline V gene, CDR1 is SGHDT and CDR2 is YYEEEE. The CDR3 sequence is CASSLTERGKTEAFF.

The genes are TRBV24-1 and TRBJ2-2. Germline CDR1 and CDR2: KGHDR and SFDVKD. The CDR3 is 16 residues long. CDR3 sequence: CATSDSLRGYTGELFF.

The chain combines TRBV7-2 with TRBJ2-2; with no DNA, the TCRdb D assignment of TRBD1 cannot be verified. This CDR3 has 14 residues. CDR1 is SGHTA and CDR2 is FQGNSA in the germline V gene. The CDR3 here is CASSLVTGAGELFF. Full variable domain (outside the CDR3, taken from reference TRBV7-2 and TRBJ2-2): GAGVSQSPSNKVTEKGKDVELRCDPISGHTALYWYRQSLGQGLEFLIYFQGNSAPDKSGLPSDRFSAERTGGSVSTLTIQRTQQEDSAVYLCASSLVTGAGELFFGEGSRLTVL.

The chain combines TRBV7-2 with TRBJ2-1; lacking DNA, the TRBD1 call made by TCRdb goes unchecked. The length of the CDR3 is 12 residues. Germline CDR1 and CDR2: SGHTA and FQGNSA. CDR3 sequence reads: CASSFPGTGQFF.

The V call is TRBV5-5, the J call TRBJ2-5; checking the TCRdb D call of TRBD2 is not possible without DNA. The germline V gene encodes CDR1 SGHKS and CDR2 YYEKEE (reference sequence). The CDR3 loop spans 16 amino acids. The CDR3: CASSLLLGPRQETQYF.

The gene calls are TRBV12-3 or TRBV12-4 and TRBJ2-3; the TCRdb call, TRBD1, lacks DNA for checking. This CDR3 is built from 14 residues. The CDR3 sequence: CASSLAGPPYPQYF.

V usage is TRBV20-1 and J usage is TRBJ2-3; TCRdb picks TRBD1, but there is no DNA to check that call. Germline CDR1 and CDR2: DFQATT and SNEGSKA (reference sequence). This CDR3 has 17 residues. CDR3 in amino acids: CSANGAGARQPAYTQYF.

The chain employs TRBV5-6 and TRBJ2-3. Germline-derived CDR1 and CDR2 are SGHDT and YYEEEE. The CDR3 has 16 residues. Here the CDR3 reads CASSLAELAGTDTQYF. The variable domain in full, completed from reference TRBV5-6 and TRBJ2-3, reads DAGVTQSPTHLIKTRGQQVTLRCSPKSGHDTVSWYQQALGQGPQFIFQYYEEEERQRGNFPDRFSGHQFPNYSSELNVNALLLGDSALYLCASSLAELAGTDTQYFGPGTRLTVL.

The chain has TRBV5-6 and TRBJ2-6; TCRdb selects TRBD1, and the lack of DNA leaves this call unchecked. Germline loops: CDR1 SGHDT, CDR2 YYEEEE. This CDR3 comprises 15 residues. The CDR3 reads CASSLRGPGANVLTF. Using reference TRBV5-6 and TRBJ2-6 for the parts outside the CDR3, the full variable domain is DAGVTQSPTHLIKTRGQQVTLRCSPKSGHDTVSWYQQALGQGPQFIFQYYEEEERQRGNFPDRFSGHQFPNYSSELNVNALLLGDSALYLCASSLRGPGANVLTFGAGSRLTVL.

The chain recombines TRBV19 with TRBJ2-1; TCRdb calls TRBD1, which cannot be checked without DNA. The CDR3 runs 16 residues. In germline, CDR1 is LNHDA, CDR2 SQIVND (reference sequence). The CDR3: CASSIIFAGGYNEQFF.

The J gene is TRBJ2-3, the V gene TRBV4-3. The CDR3 covers 17 residues. In germline, CDR1 is LGHNA, CDR2 YSLEER. CDR3: CASSQEGSGLGTDTQYF.

The chain is built from TRBV10-1 and TRBJ2-1. This CDR3 comprises 16 residues. The germline V gene encodes CDR1 WNHNN and CDR2 SYGVQD (reference sequence). CDR3 amino acids: CASSEGGDCSYNEQFF.

This chain connects TRBV10-3 to TRBJ1-1; TCRdb calls TRBD1, which cannot be checked without DNA. Germline V lookup: CDR1 ENHRY, CDR2 SYGVKD. This CDR3 has 17 amino acids. The CDR3 spells CAISAGQGKNSNTEAFF.

This sequence joins TRBV25-1 and TRBJ1-1; as DNA is missing, the TRBD1 call by TCRdb cannot be tested. Germline CDR1 is MGHDK and CDR2 is SYGVNS. The CDR3 length is 15 residues. The CDR3 protein is CASSDARALNTEAFF. The variable domain in full, with the rest retrieved from reference TRBV25-1 and TRBJ1-1, is EADIYQTPRYLVIGTGKKITLECSQTMGHDKMYWYQQDPGMELHLIHYSYGVNSTEKGDLSSESTVSRIRTEHFPLTLESARPSHTSQYLCASSDARALNTEAFFGQGTRLTVV.

This clonotype is labeled medium-sized based on frequency. The V gene is TRBV7-2, the J gene TRBJ1-1; without DNA, the TCRdb call of TRBD1 cannot be checked. Germline V gene sequence: CDR1 SGHTA, CDR2 FQGNSA. The CDR3 sequence is 14 residues long. CDR3 in amino acids: CASSLQGTNTEAFF.

The chain employs TRBV6-5 and TRBJ1-1. The CDR3 length is 15 residues. Germline lookup yields CDR1 MNHEY and CDR2 SVGAGI. This CDR3 is CASSYSFGMNTEAFF.

The J gene is TRBJ2-5, the V gene TRBV4-1; TCRdb designates TRBD1, a call that cannot be tested without DNA. Germline V lookup: CDR1 MGHRA, CDR2 YSYEKL. The length of the CDR3 is 16 residues. CDR3 sequence reads: CASSSQTPGGGETQYF.

The J gene is TRBJ2-7, the V gene TRBV9; TCRdb names TRBD1, which stays unverified in the absence of DNA. Germline V gene lookup returns CDR1 SGDLS and CDR2 YYNGEE. CDR3 length: 14 amino acids. The chain's CDR3 is CASSPLGSSYEQYF.